The 24 T cell receptor beta chains reported below all come from one sample, sequenced in a study of T cell responses to AZD1222 COVID-19 vaccine. Here immunoSEQ multiplex PCR was the method, and the copy in TCRdb shows in-frame clones only, minus some. The sample lists 65,000 to 80,000 clones, under 95% occurring once. The sequencing used peripheral blood, collected on day 0 of MenACWY control vaccination. Source of these receptors: an adult in good health.

This clone was found a few times. The CDR3: CASSEPRAGASGYTF. CDR3 bases: TGTGCCAGCAGTGAACCCCGGGCAGGGGCGAGTGGCTACACCTTC. The genes are TRBV6-1 and TRBJ1-2, with D possibly being TRBD1 (6 bases). Trimming took off 2 bases at V and 7 bases at J, with 17 bases between the two ends. The germline V gene has CDR1 MNHNS and CDR2 SASEGT. CDR3 size: 15 residues.

The rearrangement joins TRBV10-3 to TRBJ1-6; possibly TRBD1 for D (5 bases). V shed 4 bases and J shed 10 bases, with 17 bases lying between them. This CDR3 region has 15 residues. In germline, CDR1 is ENHRY, CDR2 SYGVKD. The DNA of the CDR3 is TGTGCCATCAGTGGCGGAGTTGGGGGAGACTCACCCCTCCACTTT. Encoded protein: CAISGGVGGDSPLHF.

The chain carries TRBV4-1 and TRBJ2-3, with 8 bases fitting TRBD1. V lost 0 bases to trimming and J lost 11 bases; unmatched junction nucleotides: 7. CDR3 length: 14 amino acids. CDR1 is MGHRA and CDR2 is YSYEKL in the germline V gene. CDR3 protein: CASSQETGGSGQYF. CDR3 sequence (DNA): TGCGCCAGCAGCCAAGAAACAGGGGGAAGTGGGCAGTATTTT.

This clone occurred a few times. The V and J genes are TRBV5-1 and TRBJ1-6; 8 bases are shared with TRBD1. V was pared by 5 bases and J by 8 bases, with 12 bases of the junction left unmatched. The germline gives CDR1 SGHRS, CDR2 YFSETQ. This CDR3 comprises 16 residues. CDR3 residues: CASRQEPDRDHSPLHF. The DNA of the CDR3 is TGCGCCAGCAGGCAGGAACCGGACAGGGACCATTCACCCCTCCACTTT.

This chain links TRBV29-1 with TRBJ2-1, with 9 positions matching TRBD1. CDR1 is SQVTM and CDR2 is ANQGSEA in the germline V gene. The CDR3 is 16 amino acids. J lost 6 bases, V lost 6 bases, and 15 bases had no gene match. The CDR3 here is CSVEPTGGTIGNEQFF. CDR3 coding DNA: TGCAGCGTAGAACCAACAGGGGGCACGATCGGCAATGAGCAGTTCTTC.

The genes are TRBV2 and TRBJ2-7; 10 bases line up with TRBD1. The CDR3 runs to 12 residues. Germline V gene data show CDR1 as SNHLY and CDR2 as FYNNEI. Losses at the gene ends were 6 bases for V and 5 bases for J; bases not matched to a gene: 1. CDR3 residues: CASRTGGHEQYF. The CDR3 nucleotides are TGTGCCAGCAGGACAGGGGGCCACGAGCAGTACTTC.

This clone was recorded only once. The V call is TRBV7-3, the J call TRBJ2-4; TRBD1 matches 7 bases. V trimming: 5 bases; J trimming: 7 bases; junction bases outside the gene matches: 11. The CDR3 is 15 residues long. CDR1 and CDR2 from the germline V gene are SGHTA and FQGTGA. The DNA for the CDR3 is TGTGCCAGCAGCCCCGGTACAGGGGAGTGGAACATTCAGTACTTC. It codes for CASSPGTGEWNIQYF.

This clone was detected once. This rearrangement joins TRBV29-1 to TRBJ2-1, with 16 bases identical to TRBD2. The CDR3 runs 17 residues. Unmatched junction bases numbered 7, after V lost 5 bases and J lost 3 bases. Germline V lookup: CDR1 SQVTM, CDR2 ANQGSEA. CDR3 nucleotide sequence: TGCAGCGTTCGTGGGACTAGCGGGAGGGCCCTCTACAATGAGCAGTTCTTC. Translating it yields CSVRGTSGRALYNEQFF.

This clone is deemed medium-sized. The J gene is TRBJ2-2, the V gene TRBV2; D gene ambiguous. V dropped 6 bases and J dropped 0 bases, with 8 bases sitting between them. There are 14 residues in the CDR3. The V gene's germline CDR1 is SNHLY and CDR2 FYNNEI. The CDR3 bases are TGTGCCAGCAGGGGCGACGCGAACACCGGGGAGCTGTTTTTT. Residues: CASRGDANTGELFF.

The V and J genes are TRBV15 and TRBJ1-4; the D is unclear. Germline assignment: CDR1 LNHNV and CDR2 YYDKDF (reference sequence). V was trimmed by 0 bases and J by 8 bases, leaving 16 bases between them. The CDR3 is 16 residues long. CDR3 DNA sequence: TGTGCCACCAGCAGAGATAAGCTGCGGGCGGGGGAAAAACTGTTTTTT. The encoded protein is CATSRDKLRAGEKLFF.

The CDR3 loop reads CASVGLAGVGTGELFF. CDR3 coding DNA: TGTGCCAGTGTGGGACTAGCGGGAGTTGGGACCGGGGAGCTGTTTTTT. V and J are TRBV19 and TRBJ2-2; 14 bases line up with TRBD2. Trimming took 8 bases from V and 5 from J; bases not matched to a gene: 7. The CDR3 has 16 residues. Germline CDR1 is LNHDA and CDR2 is SQIVND (reference sequence).

This sequence joins TRBV2 and TRBJ2-5; D gene unclear. CDR3 size: 12 residues. Trimming pared 7 bases from V and 4 bases from J, leaving 10 bases between. CDR1 is SNHLY and CDR2 is FYNNEI in the germline V gene. CDR3 nucleotides: TGTGCCAGCACCCGGCCCCCAGAGACCCAGTACTTC. Translating gives CASTRPPETQYF.

The V call is TRBV19, the J call TRBJ1-5, with TRBD1 matching 7 bases. J gave up 4 bases and V 3 bases, and 3 bases lay outside the gene matches. Germline V CDR1 and CDR2: LNHDA, SQIVND (reference sequence). CDR3 length: 14 amino acids. The CDR3 DNA is TGTGCCAGTAGTATCGCAGGGGGAAATCAGCCCCAGCATTTT. This gives the protein CASSIAGGNQPQHF.

This chain connects TRBV27 to TRBJ1-1; D possibly corresponds to TRBD1 (6 bases). V gave up 10 bases and J gave up 1 base, with 7 bases separating them. This CDR3 region has 11 residues. The germline V gene has CDR1 MNHEY and CDR2 SMNVEV (reference sequence). The DNA for the CDR3 is TGTGCCACGGGACAGAACACTGAAGCTTTCTTT. Protein product: CATGQNTEAFF.

The chain links TRBV3-1 (or the pseudogene TRBV3-2) to TRBJ1-1; D is ambiguous. CDR1 is LGHDT, CDR2 YNNKEL, per germline (reference sequence). V was shortened by 6 bases and J by 11 bases, with 34 bases between the two germline ends. This CDR3 spans 18 amino acids. CDR3 residues: CASRPQRANTRDSKEAFF. CDR3 DNA: TGTGCCAGCAGGCCTCAAAGGGCCAACACGCGCGATTCAAAGGAGGCTTTCTTT.

A single count supports this clone. The rearrangement links TRBV28 to TRBJ1-2; D is unclear. V lost 9 bases and J 2 bases, leaving 25 bases between the germline ends. CDR3 length: 17 amino acids. Per the germline V gene, CDR1 is MDHEN and CDR2 is SYDVKM. This CDR3 reads CASNLADLGSRNYGYTF. The CDR3 DNA reads TGTGCCAGTAACTTAGCAGACTTAGGGTCCAGGAACTATGGCTACACCTTC.

The V and J genes are TRBV12-3 or TRBV12-4 and TRBJ2-3, with a weak D call TRBD2 (5 bases). This CDR3 has 13 residues. V was pared by 10 bases and J by 1 base, with 12 bases between. The CDR3 sequence: CAIRGMGTDTQYF. CDR3 in DNA: TGTGCCATCCGAGGGATGGGCACAGATACGCAGTATTTT.

The V and J genes are TRBV28 and TRBJ1-1; D gene ambiguous. Trimming left V 3 bases short and J 1 base short, with 15 bases between. The CDR3 is 16 residues long. Germline V gene sequence: CDR1 MDHEN, CDR2 SYDVKM. The CDR3 is CASSFYIGGANTEAFF. CDR3 DNA: TGTGCCAGCAGTTTTTATATTGGAGGTGCGAACACTGAAGCTTTCTTT.

The chain joins TRBV29-1 to TRBJ1-2, with D possibly matching TRBD1 (6 bases). CDR1 and CDR2 (germline): SQVTM, ANQGSEA. CDR3 length: 11 amino acids. This CDR3 reads CRVGPRGGYTF. CDR3 coding DNA: TGCAGAGTAGGGCCCAGGGGTGGCTACACCTTC. Using reference TRBV29-1 and TRBJ1-2 for the parts outside the CDR3, the full variable domain is SAVISQKPSRDICQRGTSLTIQCQVDSQVTMMFWYRQQPGQSLTLIATANQGSEATYESGFVIDKFPISRPNLTFSTLTVSNMSPEDSSIYLCRVGPRGGYTFGSGTRLTVV.

The J gene is TRBJ1-4, the V gene TRBV21-1; the table assigns TRBD1, which was not confirmed against the DNA. TRBV21-1 is a pseudogene segment. This CDR3 is built from 19 residues. CDR3 in DNA: TGTGCCAGCAGCAACGGGACAGATCCGAGCCGGGCAACTAATGAAAAACTGTTTTTT. Its translation is CASSNGTDPSRATNEKLFF.

This sequence joins TRBV18 and TRBJ2-7; maybe TRBD1 (6 bases). The CDR3 contains 15 residues. Deletions cut 2 bases from V and 0 bases from J, with 11 bases between. Germline CDR1 KGHSH, CDR2 LQKENI. The DNA of the CDR3 is TGTGCCAGCTCACCAGGGGGCGAGCCCTCCTACGAGCAGTACTTC. It translates to CASSPGGEPSYEQYF.

The chain joins TRBV7-2 to TRBJ2-7; D may be TRBD1 (8 bases). Trimming cost V 5 bases and J 0 bases, with 20 bases left between them. Germline CDR1 SGHTA, CDR2 FQGNSA. The CDR3 has 17 amino acids. The CDR3 loop is CASSHGRTGRFSYEQYF. The CDR3 coding sequence is TGTGCCAGCAGCCACGGGAGGACAGGGCGATTCTCCTACGAGCAGTACTTC. The full variable domain, completed using reference TRBV7-2 and TRBJ2-7, is GAGVSQSPSNKVTEKGKDVELRCDPISGHTALYWYRQSLGQGLEFLIYFQGNSAPDKSGLPSDRFSAERTGGSVSTLTIQRTQQEDSAVYLCASSHGRTGRFSYEQYFGPGTRLTVT.

The chain couples TRBV29-1 to TRBJ2-7; D is tentatively TRBD1 or TRBD2 (5 bases each). The CDR3 length is 14 residues. V shed 7 bases and J shed 7 bases, with 23 bases lying between them. The germline CDR1 and CDR2 sequences are SQVTM and ANQGSEA. This CDR3 is CSAITRDGVVEQYF. The CDR3 DNA sequence: TGCAGCGCAATTACCCGGGACGGTGTTGTGGAGCAGTACTTC.

The chain employs TRBV19 and TRBJ1-3; 7 nucleotides agree with TRBD1. V gave up 7 bases and J gave up 5 bases; unmatched junction bases: 5. This CDR3 contains 13 residues. Germline assignment: CDR1 LNHDA and CDR2 SQIVND (reference sequence). The CDR3 coding sequence is TGTGCCAGTATCGGACAGGACCGAAACACCATATATTTT. Translating gives CASIGQDRNTIYF.